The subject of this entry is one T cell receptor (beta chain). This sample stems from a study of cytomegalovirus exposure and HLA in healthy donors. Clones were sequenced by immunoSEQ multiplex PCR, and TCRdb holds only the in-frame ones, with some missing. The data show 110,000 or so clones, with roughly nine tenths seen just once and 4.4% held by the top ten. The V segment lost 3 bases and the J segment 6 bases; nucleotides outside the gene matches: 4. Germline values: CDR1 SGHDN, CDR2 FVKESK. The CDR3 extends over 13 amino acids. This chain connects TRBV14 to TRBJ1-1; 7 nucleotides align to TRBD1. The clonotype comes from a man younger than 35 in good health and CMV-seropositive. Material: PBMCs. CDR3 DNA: TGTGCCAGCAGCCATGTCAGGGGGGCTGAAGCTTTCTTT. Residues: CASSHVRGAEAFF.